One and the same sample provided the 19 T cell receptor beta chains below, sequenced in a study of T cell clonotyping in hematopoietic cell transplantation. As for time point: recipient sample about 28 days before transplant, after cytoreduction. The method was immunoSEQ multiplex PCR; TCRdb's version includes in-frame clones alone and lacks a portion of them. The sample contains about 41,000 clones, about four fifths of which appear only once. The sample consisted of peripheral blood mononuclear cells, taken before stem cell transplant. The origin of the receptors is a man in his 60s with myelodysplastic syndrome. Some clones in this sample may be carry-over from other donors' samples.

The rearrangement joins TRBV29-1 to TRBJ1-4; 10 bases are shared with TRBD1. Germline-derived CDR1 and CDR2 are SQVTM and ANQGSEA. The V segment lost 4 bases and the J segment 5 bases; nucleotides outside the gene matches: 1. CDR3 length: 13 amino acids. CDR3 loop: CSVATGGNEKLFF. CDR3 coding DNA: TGCAGCGTTGCGACAGGGGGCAATGAAAAACTGTTTTTT.

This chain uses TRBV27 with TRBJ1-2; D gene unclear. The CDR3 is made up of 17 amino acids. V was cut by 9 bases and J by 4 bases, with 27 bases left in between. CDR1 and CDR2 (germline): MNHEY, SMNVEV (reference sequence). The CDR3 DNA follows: TGTGCCAGTCCACGCGGTCGGGCGGATCCCCCGGTCTATGGCTACACCTTC. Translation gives CASPRGRADPPVYGYTF.

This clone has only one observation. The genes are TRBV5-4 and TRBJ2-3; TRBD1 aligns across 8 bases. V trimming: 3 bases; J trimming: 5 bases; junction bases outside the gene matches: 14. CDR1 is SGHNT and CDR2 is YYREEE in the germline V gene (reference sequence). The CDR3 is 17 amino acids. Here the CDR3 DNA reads TGTGCCAGCAGCTCTTCAGGGGGCATAGACAGGAGAGATACGCAGTATTTT. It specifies CASSSSGGIDRRDTQYF.

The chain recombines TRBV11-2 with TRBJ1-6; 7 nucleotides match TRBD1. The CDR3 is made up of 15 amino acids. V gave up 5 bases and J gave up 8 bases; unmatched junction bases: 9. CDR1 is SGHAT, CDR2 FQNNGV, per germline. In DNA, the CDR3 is TGTGCCAGCAGCCTAATAGGGGGCTCAGATTCACCCCTCCACTTT. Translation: CASSLIGGSDSPLHF. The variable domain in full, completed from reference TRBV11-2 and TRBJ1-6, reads EAGVAQSPRYKIIEKRQSVAFWCNPISGHATLYWYQQILGQGPKLLIQFQNNGVVDDSQLPKDRFSAERLKGVDSTLKIQPAKLEDSAVYLCASSLIGGSDSPLHFGNGTRLTVT.

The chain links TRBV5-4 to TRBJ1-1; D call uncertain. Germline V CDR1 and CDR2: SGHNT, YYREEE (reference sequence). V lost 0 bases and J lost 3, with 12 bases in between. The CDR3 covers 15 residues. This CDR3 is CASSLGRGGYTEAFF. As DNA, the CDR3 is TGTGCCAGCAGCTTGGGTCGCGGCGGTTACACTGAAGCTTTCTTT. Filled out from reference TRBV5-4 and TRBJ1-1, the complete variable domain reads ETGVTQSPTHLIKTRGQQVTLRCSSQSGHNTVSWYQQALGQGPQFIFQYYREEENGRGNFPPRFSGLQFPNYSSELNVNALELDDSALYLCASSLGRGGYTEAFFGQGTRLTVV.

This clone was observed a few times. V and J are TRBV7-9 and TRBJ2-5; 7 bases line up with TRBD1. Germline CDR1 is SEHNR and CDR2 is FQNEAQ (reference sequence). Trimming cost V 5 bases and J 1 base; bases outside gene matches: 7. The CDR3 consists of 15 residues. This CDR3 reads CASSALTGLQETQYF. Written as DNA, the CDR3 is TGTGCCAGCAGCGCCCTGACAGGGCTCCAAGAGACCCAGTACTTC.

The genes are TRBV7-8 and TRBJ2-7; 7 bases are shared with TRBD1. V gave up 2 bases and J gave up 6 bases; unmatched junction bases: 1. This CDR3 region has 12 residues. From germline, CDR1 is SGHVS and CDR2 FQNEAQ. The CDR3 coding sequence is TGTGCCAGCAGCTTAAGGGGGCGCGAGCAGTACTTC. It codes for CASSLRGREQYF.

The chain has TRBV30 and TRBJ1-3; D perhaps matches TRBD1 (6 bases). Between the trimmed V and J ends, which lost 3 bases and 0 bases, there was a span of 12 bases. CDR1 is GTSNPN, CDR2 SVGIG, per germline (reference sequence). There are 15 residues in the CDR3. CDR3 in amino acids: CAWSAGQTSGNTIYF. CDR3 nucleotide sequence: TGTGCCTGGAGCGCCGGACAGACCTCTGGAAACACCATATATTTT.

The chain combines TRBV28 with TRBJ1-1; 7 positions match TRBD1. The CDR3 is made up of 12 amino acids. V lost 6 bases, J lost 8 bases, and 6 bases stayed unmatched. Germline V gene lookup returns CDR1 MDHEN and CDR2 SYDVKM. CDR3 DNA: TGTGCCAGCAGGGTAACGACAGGGGAAGCTTTCTTT. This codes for CASRVTTGEAFF.

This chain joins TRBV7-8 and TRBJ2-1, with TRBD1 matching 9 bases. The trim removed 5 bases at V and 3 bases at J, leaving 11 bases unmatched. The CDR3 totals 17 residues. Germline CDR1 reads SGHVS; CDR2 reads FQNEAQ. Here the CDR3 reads CASSLRRLGQGYNEQFF. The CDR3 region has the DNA TGTGCCAGCAGCCTCCGCCGCCTGGGACAGGGCTACAATGAGCAGTTCTTC.

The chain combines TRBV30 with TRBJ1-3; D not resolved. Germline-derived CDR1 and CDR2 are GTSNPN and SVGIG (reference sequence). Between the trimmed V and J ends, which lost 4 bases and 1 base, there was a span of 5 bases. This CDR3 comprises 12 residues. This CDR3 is CAWKASGNTIYF. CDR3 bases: TGTGCCTGGAAGGCTTCTGGAAACACCATATATTTT.

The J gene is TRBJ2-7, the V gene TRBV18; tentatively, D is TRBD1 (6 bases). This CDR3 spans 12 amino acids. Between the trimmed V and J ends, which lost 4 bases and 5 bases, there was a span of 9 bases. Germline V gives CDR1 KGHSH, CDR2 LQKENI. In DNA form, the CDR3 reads TGTGCCAGCTCACTGACAGGTGACGAGCAGTACTTC. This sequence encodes CASSLTGDEQYF.

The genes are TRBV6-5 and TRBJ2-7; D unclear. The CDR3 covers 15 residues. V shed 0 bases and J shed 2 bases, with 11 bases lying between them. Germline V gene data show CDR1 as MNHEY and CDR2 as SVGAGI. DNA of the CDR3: TGTGCCAGCAGTTACTCGAATGGCCCTACCTACGAGCAGTACTTC. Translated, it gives CASSYSNGPTYEQYF.

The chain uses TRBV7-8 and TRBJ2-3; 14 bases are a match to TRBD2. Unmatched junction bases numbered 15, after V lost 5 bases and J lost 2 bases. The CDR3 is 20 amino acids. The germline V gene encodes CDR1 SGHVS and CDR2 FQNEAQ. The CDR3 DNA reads TGTGCCAGCAGCCCCAAGGGACTAGCGGGGGCCCGGTTCCTCACAGATACGCAGTATTTT. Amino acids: CASSPKGLAGARFLTDTQYF.

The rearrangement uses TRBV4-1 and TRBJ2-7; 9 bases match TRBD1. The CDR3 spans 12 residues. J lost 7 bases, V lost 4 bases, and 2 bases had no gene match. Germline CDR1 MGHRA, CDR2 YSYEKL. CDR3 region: CASSLDRGEQYF. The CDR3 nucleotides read TGCGCCAGCAGCCTGGACAGGGGAGAGCAGTACTTC.

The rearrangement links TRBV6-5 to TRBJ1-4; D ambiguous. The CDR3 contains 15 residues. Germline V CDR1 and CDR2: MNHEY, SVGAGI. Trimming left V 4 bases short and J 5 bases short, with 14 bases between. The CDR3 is CASSSPPLGNEKLFF. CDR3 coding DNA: TGTGCCAGCAGTTCACCACCCTTGGGGAATGAAAAACTGTTTTTT.

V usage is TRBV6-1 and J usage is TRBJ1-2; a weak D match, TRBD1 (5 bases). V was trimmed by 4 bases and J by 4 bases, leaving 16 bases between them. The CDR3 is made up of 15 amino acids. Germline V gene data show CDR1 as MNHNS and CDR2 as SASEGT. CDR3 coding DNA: TGTGCCAGCAGTGGGGACGGATCCGTTGTCTATGGCTACACCTTC. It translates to CASSGDGSVVYGYTF.

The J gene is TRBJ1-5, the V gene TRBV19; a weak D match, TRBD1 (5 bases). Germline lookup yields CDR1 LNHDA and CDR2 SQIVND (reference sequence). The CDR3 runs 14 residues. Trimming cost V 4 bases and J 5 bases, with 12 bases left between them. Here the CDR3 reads CASSTPDRYQPQHF. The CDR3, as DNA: TGTGCCAGTAGTACCCCCGACAGATATCAGCCCCAGCATTTT.

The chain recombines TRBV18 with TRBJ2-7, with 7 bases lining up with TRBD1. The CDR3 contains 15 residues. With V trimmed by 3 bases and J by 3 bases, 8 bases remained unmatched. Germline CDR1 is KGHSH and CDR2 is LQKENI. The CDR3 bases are TGTGCCAGCTCACCCTCGGGGACAGCCCGCTACGAGCAGTACTTC. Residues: CASSPSGTARYEQYF.